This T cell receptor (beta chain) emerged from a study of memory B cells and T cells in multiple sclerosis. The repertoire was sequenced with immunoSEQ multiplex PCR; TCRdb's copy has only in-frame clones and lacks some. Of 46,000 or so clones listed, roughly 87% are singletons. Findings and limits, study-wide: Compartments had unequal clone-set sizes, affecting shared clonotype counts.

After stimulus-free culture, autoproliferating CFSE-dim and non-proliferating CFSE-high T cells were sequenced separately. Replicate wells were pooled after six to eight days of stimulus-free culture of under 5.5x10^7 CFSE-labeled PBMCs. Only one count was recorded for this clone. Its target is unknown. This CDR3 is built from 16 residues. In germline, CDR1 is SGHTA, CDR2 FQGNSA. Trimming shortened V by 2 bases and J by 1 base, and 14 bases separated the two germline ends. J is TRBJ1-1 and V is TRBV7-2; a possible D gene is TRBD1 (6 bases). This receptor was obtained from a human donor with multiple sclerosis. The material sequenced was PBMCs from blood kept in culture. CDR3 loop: CASSLMTGIPNTEAFF. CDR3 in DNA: TGTGCCAGCAGCTTAATGACAGGTATCCCGAACACTGAAGCTTTCTTT.